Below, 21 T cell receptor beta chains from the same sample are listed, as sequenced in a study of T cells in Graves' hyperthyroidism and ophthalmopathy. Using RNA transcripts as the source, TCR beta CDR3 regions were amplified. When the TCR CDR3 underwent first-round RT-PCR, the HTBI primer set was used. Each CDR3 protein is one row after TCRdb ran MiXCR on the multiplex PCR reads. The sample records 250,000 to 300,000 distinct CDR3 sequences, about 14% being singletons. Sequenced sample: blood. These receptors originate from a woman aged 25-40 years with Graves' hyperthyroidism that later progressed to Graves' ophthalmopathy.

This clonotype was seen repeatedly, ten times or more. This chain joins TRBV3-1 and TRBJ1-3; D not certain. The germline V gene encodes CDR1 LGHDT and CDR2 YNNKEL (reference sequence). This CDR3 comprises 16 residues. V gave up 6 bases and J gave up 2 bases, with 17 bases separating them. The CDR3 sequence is CASSSITVGTGNTIYF. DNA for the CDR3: TGTGCCAGCAGTTCTATTACGGTAGGAACTGGAAACACCATATATTTT.

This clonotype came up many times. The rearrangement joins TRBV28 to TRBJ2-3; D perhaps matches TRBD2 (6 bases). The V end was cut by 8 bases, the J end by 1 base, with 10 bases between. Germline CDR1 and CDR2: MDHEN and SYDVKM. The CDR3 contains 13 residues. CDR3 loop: CASGGGGTDTQYF. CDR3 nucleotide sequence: TGTGCCAGCGGGGGAGGAGGCACAGATACGCAGTATTTT. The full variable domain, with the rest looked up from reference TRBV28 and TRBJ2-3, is DVKVTQSSRYLVKRTGEKVFLECVQDMDHENMFWYRQDPGLGLRLIYFSYDVKMKEKGDIPEGYSVSREKKERFSLILESASTNQTSMYLCASGGGGTDTQYFGPGTRLTVL.

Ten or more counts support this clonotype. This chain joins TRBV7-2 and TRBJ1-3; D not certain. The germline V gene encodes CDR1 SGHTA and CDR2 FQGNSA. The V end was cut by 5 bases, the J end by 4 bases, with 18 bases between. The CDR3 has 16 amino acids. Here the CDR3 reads CASSAERARAGNTIYF. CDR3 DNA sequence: TGTGCCAGCAGCGCCGAGAGGGCGCGAGCCGGAAACACCATATATTTT.

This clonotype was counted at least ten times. CDR3 bases: TGCGCCAGCAGCTTGGGAACCAGGACAGGTCTGACGAATGGCTACACCTTC. It is translated as CASSLGTRTGLTNGYTF. The chain couples TRBV5-1 to TRBJ1-2, with 7 positions matching TRBD1. Germline CDR1 reads SGHRS; CDR2 reads YFSETQ. V gave up 0 bases and J gave up 6 bases; unmatched junction bases: 14. This CDR3 has 17 amino acids.

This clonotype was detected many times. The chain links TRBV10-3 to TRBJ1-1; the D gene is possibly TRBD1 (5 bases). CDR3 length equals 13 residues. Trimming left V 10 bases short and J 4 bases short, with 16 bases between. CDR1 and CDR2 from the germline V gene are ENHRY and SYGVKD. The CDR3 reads CATRSPGGTEAFF. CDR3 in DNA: TGTGCCACCAGGTCCCCGGGGGGCACTGAAGCTTTCTTT.

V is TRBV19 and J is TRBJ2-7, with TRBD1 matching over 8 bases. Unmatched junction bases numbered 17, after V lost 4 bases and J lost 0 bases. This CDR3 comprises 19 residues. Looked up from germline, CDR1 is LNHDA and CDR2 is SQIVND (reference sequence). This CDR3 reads CASSTTQDRAAQNSYEQYF. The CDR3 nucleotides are TGTGCCAGTAGTACCACGCAGGACAGGGCAGCGCAGAACTCCTACGAGCAGTACTTC.

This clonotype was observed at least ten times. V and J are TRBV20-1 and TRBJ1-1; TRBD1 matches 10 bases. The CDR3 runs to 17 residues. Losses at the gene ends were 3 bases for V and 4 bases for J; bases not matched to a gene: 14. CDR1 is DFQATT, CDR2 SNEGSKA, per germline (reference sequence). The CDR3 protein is CSARVLTGGRRGTEAFF. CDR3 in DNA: TGCAGTGCTAGGGTCTTGACAGGGGGCAGAAGGGGCACTGAAGCTTTCTTT.

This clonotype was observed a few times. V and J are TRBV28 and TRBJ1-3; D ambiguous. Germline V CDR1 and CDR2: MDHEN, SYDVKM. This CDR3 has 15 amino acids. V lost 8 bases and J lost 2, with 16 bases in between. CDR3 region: CASLDGGLAGNTIYF. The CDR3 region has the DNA TGTGCCAGCTTGGACGGCGGCTTGGCTGGAAACACCATATATTTT.

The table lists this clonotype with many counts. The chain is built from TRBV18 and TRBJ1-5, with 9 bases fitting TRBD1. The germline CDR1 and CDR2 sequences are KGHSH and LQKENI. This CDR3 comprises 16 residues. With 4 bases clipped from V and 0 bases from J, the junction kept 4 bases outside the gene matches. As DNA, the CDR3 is TGTGCCAGCTCACGACAGGGGGGGCTTAGCAATCAGCCCCAGCATTTT. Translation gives CASSRQGGLSNQPQHF.

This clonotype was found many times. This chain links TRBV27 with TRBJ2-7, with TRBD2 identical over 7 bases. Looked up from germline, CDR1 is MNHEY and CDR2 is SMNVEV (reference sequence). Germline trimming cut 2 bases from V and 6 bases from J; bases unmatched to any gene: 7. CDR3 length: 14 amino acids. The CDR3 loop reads CASSLAGSGTEQYF. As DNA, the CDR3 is TGTGCCAGCAGTTTAGCAGGGAGCGGGACCGAGCAGTACTTC.

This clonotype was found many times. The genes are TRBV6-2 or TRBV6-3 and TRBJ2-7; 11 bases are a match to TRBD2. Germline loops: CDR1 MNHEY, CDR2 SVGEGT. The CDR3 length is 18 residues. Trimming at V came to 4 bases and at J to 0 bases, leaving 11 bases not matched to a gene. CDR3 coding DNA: TGTGCCAGCAGTTGGGGGACTAGCGGAGAAAAGAGCTCCTACGAGCAGTACTTC. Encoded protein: CASSWGTSGEKSSYEQYF.

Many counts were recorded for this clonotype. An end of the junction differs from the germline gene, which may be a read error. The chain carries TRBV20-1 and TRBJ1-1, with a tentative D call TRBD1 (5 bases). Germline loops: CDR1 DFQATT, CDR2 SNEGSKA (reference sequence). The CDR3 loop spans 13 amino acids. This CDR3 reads CSARDRGNPEAFF. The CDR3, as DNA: TGCAGTGCTAGAGATCGGGGGAACCCTGAAGCTTTCTTT.

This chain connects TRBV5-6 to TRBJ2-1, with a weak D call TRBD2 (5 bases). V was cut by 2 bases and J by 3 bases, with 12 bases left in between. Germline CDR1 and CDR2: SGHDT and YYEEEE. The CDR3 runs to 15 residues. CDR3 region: CASSFSRGYYNEQFF. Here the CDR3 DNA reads TGTGCCAGCAGCTTCTCCCGGGGTTACTACAATGAGCAGTTCTTC.

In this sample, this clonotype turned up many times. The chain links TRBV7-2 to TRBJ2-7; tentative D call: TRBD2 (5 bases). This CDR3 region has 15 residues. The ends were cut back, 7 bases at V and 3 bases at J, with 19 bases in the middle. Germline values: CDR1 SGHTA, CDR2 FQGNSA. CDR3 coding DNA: TGTGCCAGCACCCCACTGACATACACTAGCTACGAGCAGTACTTC. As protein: CASTPLTYTSYEQYF.

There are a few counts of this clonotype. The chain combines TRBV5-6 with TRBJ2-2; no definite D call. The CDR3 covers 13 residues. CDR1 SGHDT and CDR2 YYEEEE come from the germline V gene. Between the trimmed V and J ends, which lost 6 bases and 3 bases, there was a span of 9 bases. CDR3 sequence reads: CASTNSYTGELFF. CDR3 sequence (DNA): TGTGCCAGCACGAATTCGTACACCGGGGAGCTGTTTTTT.

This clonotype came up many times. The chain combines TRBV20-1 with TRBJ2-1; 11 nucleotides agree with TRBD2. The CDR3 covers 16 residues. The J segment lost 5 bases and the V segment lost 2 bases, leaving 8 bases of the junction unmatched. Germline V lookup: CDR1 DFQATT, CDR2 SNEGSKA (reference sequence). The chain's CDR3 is CSARPLAGGQNNEQFF. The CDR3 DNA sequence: TGCAGTGCTAGACCCTTAGCGGGAGGGCAGAACAATGAGCAGTTCTTC.

The CDR3 loop is CASSLTSGGKGYGYTF. In nucleotides, the CDR3 is TGTGCCAGCAGCTTGACGTCAGGGGGAAAGGGCTATGGCTACACCTTC. The chain couples TRBV5-6 to TRBJ1-2, with 7 bases fitting TRBD1. The germline V gene encodes CDR1 SGHDT and CDR2 YYEEEE. CDR3 length: 16 residues. V was clipped by 1 base and J by 4 bases; unmatched bases: 10.

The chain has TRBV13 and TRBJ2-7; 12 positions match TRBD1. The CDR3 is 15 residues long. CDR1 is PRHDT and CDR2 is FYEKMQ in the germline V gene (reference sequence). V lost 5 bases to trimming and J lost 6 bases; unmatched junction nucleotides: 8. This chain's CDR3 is CASSPWGQGAIEQYF. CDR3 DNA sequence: TGTGCCAGCAGCCCGTGGGGACAGGGGGCTATCGAGCAGTACTTC.

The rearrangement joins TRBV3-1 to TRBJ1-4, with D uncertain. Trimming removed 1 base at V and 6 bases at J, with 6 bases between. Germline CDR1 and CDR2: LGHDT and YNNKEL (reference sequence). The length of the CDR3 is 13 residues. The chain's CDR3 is CASSQASDEKLFF. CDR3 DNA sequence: TGTGCCAGCAGCCAAGCCAGTGATGAAAAACTGTTTTTT.

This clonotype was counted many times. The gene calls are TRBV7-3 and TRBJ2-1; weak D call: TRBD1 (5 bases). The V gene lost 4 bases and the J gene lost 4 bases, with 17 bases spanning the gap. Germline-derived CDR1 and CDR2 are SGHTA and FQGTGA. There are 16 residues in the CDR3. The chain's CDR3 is CASSSDPGLGYNEQFF. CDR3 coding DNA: TGTGCCAGCAGCTCCGACCCAGGGTTAGGGTACAATGAGCAGTTCTTC.

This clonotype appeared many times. The DNA of the CDR3 is TGTGCCAGCAGTTTAGTTGGTGGGAGCCCGGGGGTACGAGATACGCAGTATTTT. Translating it yields CASSLVGGSPGVRDTQYF. J is TRBJ2-3 and V is TRBV28, with D possibly TRBD2 on 6 matching bases. Germline CDR1 MDHEN, CDR2 SYDVKM. The V and J ends lost 2 bases and 5 bases respectively, with 23 bases between them. This CDR3 spans 18 amino acids.